These 32 T cell receptor beta chains originate from one sample sequenced in a study of shared clonotypes between healthy human individuals (dated by TCRdb to about 2020). For the CD8 naive samples, CD45RO-negative cells were positively selected for CCR7, yielding a CD45RA+CCR7+ population from which TemRA cells were excluded. To prepare the library, the immunoSEQ multiplex PCR assay was applied. TCRdb re-hosts the immuneACCESS table, in-frame sequences only. Its copies lack some clones; in the studies checked, an unresolved V gene accounts for under half of them, and the cause for the rest is not known. The sample table shows just over 2,000,000 clones, and approximately 95% are seen once. The ten largest clones add up to roughly 1% of the sample. The sequenced sample was naive CD8+ T cells sorted from blood. The cell subset or site label of this sample denotes: CD45RA+CCR7+. These receptors came from a man in his late teens or twenties in good health.

The chain uses TRBV9 and TRBJ2-1; 10 bases agree with TRBD2. J was trimmed by 1 base and V by 3 bases; bases with no gene match: 4. The CDR3 spans 16 residues. The germline CDR1 and CDR2 sequences are SGDLS and YYNGEE. The CDR3 DNA sequence: TGTGCCAGCAGCGCCCTAGCGGGGGATTCCTACAATGAGCAGTTCTTC. It yields the protein CASSALAGDSYNEQFF.

This chain connects TRBV9 to TRBJ2-1; tentative D call: TRBD2 (5 bases). The CDR3 spans 14 residues. CDR1 and CDR2 from the germline V gene are SGDLS and YYNGEE. V lost 4 bases, J lost 9 bases, and 17 bases lay in between. The CDR3 region is CASSLEGRNTEQFF. CDR3 sequence (DNA): TGTGCCAGCAGCCTCGAGGGCCGAAACACTGAGCAGTTCTTC.

The gene calls are TRBV2 and TRBJ2-7; tentative D call: TRBD2 (6 bases). The CDR3 is 12 amino acids. Germline lookup yields CDR1 SNHLY and CDR2 FYNNEI. V lost 8 bases, J lost 5 bases, and 13 bases lay in between. The CDR3 loop is CASELARNEQYF. The CDR3 DNA follows: TGTGCCAGCGAGCTAGCGAGGAACGAGCAGTACTTC.

The genes are TRBV7-9 and TRBJ2-5; either TRBD1 or TRBD2 may supply D (6 bases each). V gave up 5 bases and J gave up 2 bases, with 15 bases separating them. The CDR3 runs to 15 residues. The germline CDR1 and CDR2 sequences are SEHNR and FQNEAQ (reference sequence). CDR3 amino acids: CASSTPGGWQETQYF. The CDR3 DNA reads as TGTGCCAGCAGCACCCCCGGGGGCTGGCAAGAGACCCAGTACTTC. The whole variable domain, filled in from reference TRBV7-9 and TRBJ2-5, reads DTGVSQNPRHKITKRGQNVTFRCDPISEHNRLYWYRQTLGQGPEFLTYFQNEAQLEKSRLLSDRFSAERPKGSFSTLEIQRTEQGDSAMYLCASSTPGGWQETQYFGPGTRLLVL.

The chain joins TRBV18 to TRBJ1-1; 9 bases are a match to TRBD1. The CDR3 runs to 14 residues. The V segment lost 2 bases and the J segment 5 bases; nucleotides outside the gene matches: 3. Germline lookup yields CDR1 KGHSH and CDR2 LQKENI. The CDR3 sequence is CASSPTTGGTEAFF. CDR3 bases: TGTGCCAGCTCACCAACGACAGGGGGAACTGAAGCTTTCTTT. Full variable domain (outside the CDR3, taken from reference TRBV18 and TRBJ1-1): NAGVMQNPRHLVRRRGQEARLRCSPMKGHSHVYWYRQLPEEGLKFMVYLQKENIIDESGMPKERFSAEFPKEGPSILRIQQVVRGDSAAYFCASSPTTGGTEAFFGQGTRLTVV.

This clone is a singleton in its sample. The chain combines TRBV5-6 with TRBJ1-1; the D gene is possibly TRBD1 (5 bases). Trimming removed 0 bases from V and 0 bases from J, with 9 bases in between. CDR1 and CDR2 from the germline V gene are SGHDT and YYEEEE. The length of the CDR3 is 15 residues. Here the CDR3 reads CASSLVREMNTEAFF. CDR3 DNA: TGTGCCAGCAGCTTGGTCAGGGAAATGAACACTGAAGCTTTCTTT.

The chain has TRBV7-9 and TRBJ2-7; 10 nucleotides agree with TRBD1. The CDR3 is 14 residues long. Germline trimming cut 4 bases from V and 7 bases from J; bases unmatched to any gene: 7. CDR1 is SEHNR, CDR2 FQNEAQ, per germline (reference sequence). The CDR3 coding sequence is TGTGCCAGCAGCTCAAGACAGGGGGCGAATGAGCAGTACTTC. Protein: CASSSRQGANEQYF.

Comment on this clone: The sample carries other DNA sequences with the same CDR3. This chain links TRBV29-1 with TRBJ2-7; D remains ambiguous. The CDR3 covers 12 residues. V was pared by 5 bases and J by 3 bases, with 11 bases between. Germline assignment: CDR1 SQVTM and CDR2 ANQGSEA. CDR3 in DNA: TGCAGCGTTTTAGGTGCAGACTACGAGCAGTACTTC. This gives the protein CSVLGADYEQYF.

V is TRBV6-1 and J is TRBJ2-5; weak D call: TRBD2 (5 bases). The CDR3 contains 12 residues. Germline loops: CDR1 MNHNS, CDR2 SASEGT. Trimming left V 3 bases short and J 5 bases short, with 7 bases between. The CDR3 bases are TGTGCCAGCAGTGATTCGGGGGAGACCCAGTACTTC. Translation: CASSDSGETQYF.

The chain recombines TRBV30 with TRBJ2-5; D gene unclear. V was trimmed by 0 bases and J by 5 bases, leaving 10 bases between them. Germline CDR1 and CDR2: GTSNPN and SVGIG (reference sequence). CDR3 length equals 13 residues. The CDR3 region has the DNA TGTGCCTGGAGTGTTGAATGGTATGAGACCCAGTACTTC. Translation gives CAWSVEWYETQYF.

The chain joins TRBV11-2 to TRBJ2-3, with D unresolved. CDR3 length equals 13 residues. Germline V CDR1 and CDR2: SGHAT, FQNNGV. V lost 1 base to trimming and J lost 2 bases, with 4 bases between them. CDR3 sequence: CASSLVVTDTQYF. The CDR3 DNA is TGTGCCAGCAGCTTAGTTGTCACAGATACGCAGTATTTT.

The chain is built from TRBV19 and TRBJ2-1, with 8 bases that match TRBD1. The germline V gene has CDR1 LNHDA and CDR2 SQIVND (reference sequence). The CDR3 consists of 16 residues. The V gene end was trimmed by 4 bases and the J gene end by 0 bases; junction bases not matched to a gene: 5. This chain's CDR3 is CASSSPQGGSYNEQFF. The CDR3 DNA is TGTGCCAGTAGTAGCCCACAGGGGGGCTCCTACAATGAGCAGTTCTTC.

V gene TRBV19 combines with J gene TRBJ1-1, with D possibly being TRBD1 (5 bases). The CDR3 extends over 15 amino acids. Trimming left V 0 bases short and J 1 base short, with 9 bases between. Germline V gene sequence: CDR1 LNHDA, CDR2 SQIVND (reference sequence). The CDR3 coding sequence is TGTGCCAGTAGTATAGACGGGGACCCGAACACTGAAGCTTTCTTT. Translated: CASSIDGDPNTEAFF. The full variable domain, its missing parts supplied by reference TRBV19 and TRBJ1-1, is DGGITQSPKYLFRKEGQNVTLSCEQNLNHDAMYWYRQDPGQGLRLIYYSQIVNDFQKGDIAEGYSVSREKKESFPLTVTSAQKNPTAFYLCASSIDGDPNTEAFFGQGTRLTVV.

The chain recombines TRBV30 with TRBJ1-1, with D maybe TRBD1 (6 bases). The CDR3 spans 13 residues. In germline, CDR1 is GTSNPN, CDR2 SVGIG (reference sequence). V lost 0 bases and J lost 8, with 13 bases in between. For the CDR3, the DNA is TGTGCCTGGAGTGTATCTCGACAGGTGGAAGCTTTCTTT. Translation: CAWSVSRQVEAFF.

The V gene is TRBV13, the J gene TRBJ1-2; 12 bases line up with TRBD1. With 1 base clipped from V and 4 bases from J, the junction kept 4 bases outside the gene matches. Per the germline V gene, CDR1 is PRHDT and CDR2 is FYEKMQ (reference sequence). This CDR3 contains 16 residues. CDR3 sequence reads: CASSLEGQGASYGYTF. DNA of the CDR3: TGTGCCAGCAGCTTAGAGGGACAGGGGGCGAGCTATGGCTACACCTTC.

The gene calls are TRBV6-5 and TRBJ2-7; TRBD1 is a possible D gene (5 bases). With 3 bases removed from V and 1 base from J, the gap between germline ends came to 13 bases. Germline V gene sequence: CDR1 MNHEY, CDR2 SVGAGI. The CDR3 is 15 amino acids. For the CDR3, the DNA is TGTGCCAGCAGTTATCCGCAGGGTGCATCCTACGAGCAGTACTTC. Translation gives CASSYPQGASYEQYF.

The CDR3 region has the DNA TGTGCCAGCAGTTTCCCCGTAAGACCGGATGAGCAGTTCTTC. Protein: CASSFPVRPDEQFF. The chain carries TRBV28 and TRBJ2-1, with D unresolved. CDR3 length: 14 amino acids. V lost 3 bases and J lost 8, with 14 bases in between. Germline V gene data show CDR1 as MDHEN and CDR2 as SYDVKM.

The V call is TRBV7-9, the J call TRBJ2-7; D is undetermined. V lost 6 bases and J lost 2, with 11 bases in between. CDR1 is SEHNR and CDR2 is FQNEAQ in the germline V gene (reference sequence). The CDR3 covers 13 residues. CDR3 region: CASRGSQAYEQYF. The CDR3 DNA is TGTGCCAGCAGGGGCAGCCAGGCCTACGAGCAGTACTTC.

The rearrangement uses TRBV25-1 and TRBJ2-1, with 7 bases fitting TRBD2. The CDR3 is made up of 16 amino acids. J gave up 10 bases and V 0 bases, and 12 bases lay outside the gene matches. Germline CDR1 reads MGHDK; CDR2 reads SYGVNS. The CDR3 here is CASSEYNEGGNGEQFF. Here the CDR3 DNA reads TGTGCCAGCAGTGAATATAATGAGGGAGGGAATGGCGAGCAGTTCTTC.

The CDR3, as DNA: TGCGCCAGCAGTGAGTCGTCAGGGACTCAAGAGACCCAGTACTTC. Protein product: CASSESSGTQETQYF. The chain employs TRBV10-1 and TRBJ2-5; maybe TRBD2 (6 bases). The germline V gene has CDR1 WNHNN and CDR2 SYGVQD (reference sequence). The CDR3 covers 15 residues. V was pared by 0 bases and J by 2 bases, with 10 bases between.

The gene calls are TRBV5-4 and TRBJ1-5; 9 bases match TRBD1. Germline assignment: CDR1 SGHNT and CDR2 YYREEE (reference sequence). The trim removed 4 bases at V and 7 bases at J, leaving 3 bases unmatched. The CDR3 extends over 13 amino acids. The CDR3 reads CASSADRGQPQHF. As DNA, the CDR3 is TGTGCCAGCAGCGCAGACAGGGGGCAGCCCCAGCATTTT.

The table lists this clone with a count of one. For the CDR3, the DNA is TGTGCCAGCAGTCCTAGCGGAGGATTCGTAGAGACCCAGTACTTC. Amino acids: CASSPSGGFVETQYF. The rearrangement joins TRBV9 to TRBJ2-5, with 7 bases identical to TRBD2. Unmatched junction bases numbered 11, after V lost 5 bases and J lost 4 bases. Germline V gives CDR1 SGDLS, CDR2 YYNGEE. The CDR3 spans 15 residues.

In regard to this clone: The same CDR3 also results from other DNA sequences found in this sample. The rearrangement uses TRBV2 and TRBJ2-5; 7 bases align to TRBD1. From germline, CDR1 is SNHLY and CDR2 FYNNEI. J was trimmed by 5 bases and V by 4 bases; bases with no gene match: 7. The CDR3 extends over 14 amino acids. As DNA, the CDR3 is TGTGCCAGCAGTGGGACAGGCCTGGGGGAGACCCAGTACTTC. The encoded protein is CASSGTGLGETQYF.

The chain joins TRBV13 to TRBJ2-7; tentative D call: TRBD2 (5 bases). The CDR3 is 17 amino acids. Germline V gene lookup returns CDR1 PRHDT and CDR2 FYEKMQ (reference sequence). Trimming pared 4 bases from V and 2 bases from J, leaving 21 bases between. The chain's CDR3 is CASSSTLLGRTAYEQYF. CDR3 bases: TGTGCCAGCAGCTCCACCCTTCTGGGGAGAACCGCCTACGAGCAGTACTTC.

This chain joins TRBV19 and TRBJ1-1; 8 positions agree with TRBD1. The V gene's germline CDR1 is LNHDA and CDR2 SQIVND (reference sequence). This CDR3 has 13 amino acids. CDR3 nucleotides: TGTTCGACCGAGGACAGGGCGAACACTGAAGCTTTCTTT. This codes for CSTEDRANTEAFF.

This chain joins TRBV19 and TRBJ2-1; D may be TRBD1 or TRBD2 (5 bases each). Germline V CDR1 and CDR2: LNHDA, SQIVND (reference sequence). There are 13 residues in the CDR3. With 4 bases removed from V and 5 bases from J, the gap between germline ends came to 9 bases. The CDR3 loop is CASSRGTNNEQFF. CDR3 DNA sequence: TGTGCCAGTAGTAGAGGGACCAACAATGAGCAGTTCTTC.

The V call is TRBV5-4, the J call TRBJ2-7; maybe TRBD2 (5 bases). The CDR3 totals 12 residues. Trimming took off 1 base at V and 6 bases at J, with 8 bases between the two ends. Germline loops: CDR1 SGHNT, CDR2 YYREEE (reference sequence). CDR3 bases: TGTGCCAGCAGCTTGAACGGGGTCGAGCAGTACTTC. It codes for CASSLNGVEQYF. Full variable domain (outside the CDR3, taken from reference TRBV5-4 and TRBJ2-7): ETGVTQSPTHLIKTRGQQVTLRCSSQSGHNTVSWYQQALGQGPQFIFQYYREEENGRGNFPPRFSGLQFPNYSSELNVNALELDDSALYLCASSLNGVEQYFGPGTRLTVT.

The chain joins TRBV6-5 to TRBJ2-7; D might be TRBD1 or TRBD2, each matching 5 bases. The CDR3 runs to 16 residues. V was cut by 0 bases and J by 3 bases, with 15 bases left in between. CDR1 is MNHEY and CDR2 is SVGAGI in the germline V gene. The CDR3 region has the DNA TGTGCCAGCAGTTACTCCCGCTCAGGGACGAGCTACGAGCAGTACTTC. It codes for CASSYSRSGTSYEQYF.

In regard to this clone: The sample carries other DNA sequences with the same CDR3. This chain links TRBV5-1 with TRBJ2-7; the D gene is possibly TRBD1 (5 bases). CDR3 size: 15 residues. Germline V gene sequence: CDR1 SGHRS, CDR2 YFSETQ. V was pared by 4 bases and J by 0 bases, with 14 bases between. This CDR3 is CASSLGQGLSYEQYF. CDR3 bases: TGCGCCAGCAGCCTAGGCCAGGGCCTCTCCTACGAGCAGTACTTC.

This chain links TRBV10-1 with TRBJ2-3, with D unresolved. The CDR3 consists of 13 residues. With 3 bases removed from V and 2 bases from J, the gap between germline ends came to 6 bases. The germline gives CDR1 WNHNN, CDR2 SYGVQD (reference sequence). The CDR3: CASSDGYTDTQYF. The CDR3 coding sequence is TGCGCCAGCAGTGACGGCTACACAGATACGCAGTATTTT.

V gene TRBV5-6 combines with J gene TRBJ1-2; TRBD1 agrees at 7 bases. This CDR3 contains 15 residues. V gave up 4 bases and J gave up 6 bases; unmatched junction bases: 12. Germline V CDR1 and CDR2: SGHDT, YYEEEE. CDR3 sequence: CASSITTGVFDGYTF. CDR3 DNA: TGTGCCAGCAGCATCACCACAGGGGTCTTCGATGGCTACACCTTC.

The chain uses TRBV6-6 and TRBJ1-1, with D possibly matching TRBD1 (5 bases). Trimming took 2 bases from V and 1 from J, leaving 11 bases between them. The germline gives CDR1 MNHNY, CDR2 SVGAGI (reference sequence). This CDR3 is 15 amino acids long. CDR3 DNA sequence: TGTGCCAGCAGTTACAGCGGCAGGGCGAACACTGAAGCTTTCTTT. It encodes CASSYSGRANTEAFF.